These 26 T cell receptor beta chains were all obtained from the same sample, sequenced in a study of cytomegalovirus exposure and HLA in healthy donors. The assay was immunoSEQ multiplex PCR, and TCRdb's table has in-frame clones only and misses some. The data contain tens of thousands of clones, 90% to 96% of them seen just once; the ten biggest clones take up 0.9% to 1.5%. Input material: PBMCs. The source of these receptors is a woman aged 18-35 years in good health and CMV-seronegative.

This chain's CDR3 is CASSLGGGGGEQYF. The CDR3 DNA follows: TGTGCCAGCAGCTTAGGGGGGGGAGGGGGCGAGCAGTACTTC. This chain links TRBV7-9 with TRBJ2-7, with D possibly matching TRBD2 (7 bases). The CDR3 is 14 residues long. With 1 base removed from V and 6 bases from J, the gap between germline ends came to 13 bases. Germline V gives CDR1 SEHNR, CDR2 FQNEAQ (reference sequence). The entire variable domain, with the rest obtained from reference TRBV7-9 and TRBJ2-7, is as follows: DTGVSQNPRHKITKRGQNVTFRCDPISEHNRLYWYRQTLGQGPEFLTYFQNEAQLEKSRLLSDRFSAERPKGSFSTLEIQRTEQGDSAMYLCASSLGGGGGEQYFGPGTRLTVT.

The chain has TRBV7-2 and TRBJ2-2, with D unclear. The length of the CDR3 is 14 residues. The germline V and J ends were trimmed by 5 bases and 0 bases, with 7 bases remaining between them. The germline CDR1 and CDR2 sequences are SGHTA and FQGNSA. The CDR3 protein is CASSPGSNTGELFF. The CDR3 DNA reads TGTGCCAGCAGCCCCGGGTCGAACACCGGGGAGCTGTTTTTT.

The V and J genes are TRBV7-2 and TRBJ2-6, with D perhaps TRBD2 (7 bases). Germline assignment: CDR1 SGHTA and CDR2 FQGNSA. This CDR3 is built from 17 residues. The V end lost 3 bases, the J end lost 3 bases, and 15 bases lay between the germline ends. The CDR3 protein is CASSFRGAGVGANVLTF. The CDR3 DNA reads TGTGCCAGCAGCTTTCGGGGGGCGGGGGTTGGGGCCAACGTCCTGACTTTC.

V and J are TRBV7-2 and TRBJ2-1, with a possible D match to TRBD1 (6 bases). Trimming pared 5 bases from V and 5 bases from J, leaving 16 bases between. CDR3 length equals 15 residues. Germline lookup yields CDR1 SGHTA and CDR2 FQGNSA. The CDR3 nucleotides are TGTGCCAGCAGCCACCGACAGGTGTCAAACAATGAGCAGTTCTTC. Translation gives CASSHRQVSNNEQFF.

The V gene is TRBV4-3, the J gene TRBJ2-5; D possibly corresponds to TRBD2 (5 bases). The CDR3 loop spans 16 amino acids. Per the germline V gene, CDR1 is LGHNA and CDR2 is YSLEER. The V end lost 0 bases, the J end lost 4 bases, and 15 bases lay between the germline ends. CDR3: CASSQDGSGLGETQYF. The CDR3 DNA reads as TGCGCCAGCAGCCAAGATGGGTCCGGACTCGGAGAGACCCAGTACTTC.

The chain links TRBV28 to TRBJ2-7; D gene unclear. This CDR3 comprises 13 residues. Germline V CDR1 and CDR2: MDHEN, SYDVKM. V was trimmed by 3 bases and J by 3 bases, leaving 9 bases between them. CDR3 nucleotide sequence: TGTGCCAGCAGTTTGGTCGCCGGCTACGAGCAGTACTTC. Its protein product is CASSLVAGYEQYF.

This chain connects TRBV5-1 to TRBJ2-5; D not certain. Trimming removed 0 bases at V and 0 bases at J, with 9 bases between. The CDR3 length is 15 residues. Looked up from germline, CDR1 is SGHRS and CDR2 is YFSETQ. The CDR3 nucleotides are TGCGCCAGCAGCTTGGGTTCCAGGTACCAAGAGACCCAGTACTTC. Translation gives CASSLGSRYQETQYF.

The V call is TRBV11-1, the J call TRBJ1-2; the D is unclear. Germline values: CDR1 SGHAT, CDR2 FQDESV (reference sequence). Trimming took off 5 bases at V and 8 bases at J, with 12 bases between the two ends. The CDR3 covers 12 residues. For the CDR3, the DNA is TGTGCCAGCAGCCACGGTCCGGAGGGCTACACCTTC. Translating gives CASSHGPEGYTF.

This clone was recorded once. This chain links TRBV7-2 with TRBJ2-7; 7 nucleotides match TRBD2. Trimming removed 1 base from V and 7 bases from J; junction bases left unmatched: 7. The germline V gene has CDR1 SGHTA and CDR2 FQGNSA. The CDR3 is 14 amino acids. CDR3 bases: TGTGCCAGCAGCTTAGGCCTAGCGGTGACGGAGCAGTACTTC. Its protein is CASSLGLAVTEQYF.

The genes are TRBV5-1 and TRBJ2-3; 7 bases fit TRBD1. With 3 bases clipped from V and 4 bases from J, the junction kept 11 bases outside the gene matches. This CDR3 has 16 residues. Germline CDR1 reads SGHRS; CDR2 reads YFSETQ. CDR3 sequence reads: CASSWDSFGLADTQYF. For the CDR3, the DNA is TGCGCCAGCAGCTGGGACAGTTTCGGACTCGCAGATACGCAGTATTTT.

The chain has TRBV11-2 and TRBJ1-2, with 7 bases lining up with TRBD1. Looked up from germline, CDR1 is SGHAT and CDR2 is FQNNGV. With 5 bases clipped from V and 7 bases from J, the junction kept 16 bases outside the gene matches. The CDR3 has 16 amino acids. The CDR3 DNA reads TGTGCCAGCAGCACCTGGACAGGAGCCAGCGCGGGTGGCTACACCTTC. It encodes CASSTWTGASAGGYTF.

This CDR3 reads CASQGHDQETQYF. The CDR3, as DNA: TGTGCCAGCCAGGGGCACGACCAAGAGACCCAGTACTTC. This chain uses TRBV5-8 with TRBJ2-5; a possible D gene is TRBD1 (6 bases). CDR3 length: 13 residues. V lost 7 bases, J lost 0 bases, and 10 bases lay in between. The germline V gene has CDR1 SGHTS and CDR2 YDEGEE.

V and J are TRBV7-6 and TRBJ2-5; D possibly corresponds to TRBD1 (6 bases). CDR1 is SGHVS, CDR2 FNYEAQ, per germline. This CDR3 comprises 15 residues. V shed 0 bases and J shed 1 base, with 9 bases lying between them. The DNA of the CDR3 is TGTGCCAGCAGCTTAGCACAGGGATTCCAAGAGACCCAGTACTTC. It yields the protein CASSLAQGFQETQYF.

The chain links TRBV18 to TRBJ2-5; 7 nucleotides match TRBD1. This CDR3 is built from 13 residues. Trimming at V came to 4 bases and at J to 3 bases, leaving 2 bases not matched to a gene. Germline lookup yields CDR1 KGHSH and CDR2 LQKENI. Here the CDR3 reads CASSQGQEETQYF. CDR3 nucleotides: TGTGCCAGCTCACAAGGACAGGAAGAGACCCAGTACTTC.

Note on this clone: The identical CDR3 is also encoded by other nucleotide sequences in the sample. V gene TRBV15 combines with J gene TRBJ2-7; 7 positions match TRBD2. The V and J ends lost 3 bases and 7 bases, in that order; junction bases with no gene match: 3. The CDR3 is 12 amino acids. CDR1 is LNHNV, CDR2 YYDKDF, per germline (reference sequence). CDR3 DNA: TGTGCCACCAGCAGGGAAGCGGGGGAGCAGTACTTC. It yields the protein CATSREAGEQYF.

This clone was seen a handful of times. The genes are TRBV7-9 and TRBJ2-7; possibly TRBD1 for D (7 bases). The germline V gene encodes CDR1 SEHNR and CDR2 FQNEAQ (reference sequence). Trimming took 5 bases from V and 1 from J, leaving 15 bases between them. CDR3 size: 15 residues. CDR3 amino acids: CASSLGGTASYEQYF. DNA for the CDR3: TGTGCCAGCAGCCTGGGCGGGACAGCTTCCTACGAGCAGTACTTC. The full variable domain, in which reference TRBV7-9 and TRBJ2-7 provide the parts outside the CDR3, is DTGVSQNPRHKITKRGQNVTFRCDPISEHNRLYWYRQTLGQGPEFLTYFQNEAQLEKSRLLSDRFSAERPKGSFSTLEIQRTEQGDSAMYLCASSLGGTASYEQYFGPGTRLTVT.

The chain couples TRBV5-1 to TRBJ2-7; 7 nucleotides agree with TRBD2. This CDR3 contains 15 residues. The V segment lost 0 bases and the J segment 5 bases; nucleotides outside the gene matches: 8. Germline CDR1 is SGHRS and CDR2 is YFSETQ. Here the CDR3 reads CASSLDFLGGDEQYF. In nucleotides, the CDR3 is TGCGCCAGCAGCTTGGATTTTTTGGGGGGGGACGAGCAGTACTTC.

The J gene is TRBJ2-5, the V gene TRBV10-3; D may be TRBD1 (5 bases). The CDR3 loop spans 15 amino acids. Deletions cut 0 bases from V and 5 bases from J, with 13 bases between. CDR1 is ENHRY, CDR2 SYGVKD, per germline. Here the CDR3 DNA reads TGTGCCATCAGTGAGTCGCTGGGGAAGGGGGAGACCCAGTACTTC. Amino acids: CAISESLGKGETQYF.

DNA of the CDR3: TGTGCCAGCAGCTTAGGGTTGGGGGACAGCGGGCAGCCCCAGCATTTT. Amino acid sequence: CASSLGLGDSGQPQHF. The chain is built from TRBV7-9 and TRBJ1-5, with 7 bases aligning to TRBD1. The CDR3 extends over 16 amino acids. The junction had 10 bases not matched to a gene; V was cut back by 1 base and J by 7 bases. Per the germline V gene, CDR1 is SEHNR and CDR2 is FQNEAQ (reference sequence).

This CDR3 reads CASSPQTGGSTEAFF. The CDR3 DNA reads TGTGCCAGCAGCCCCCAGACAGGGGGTTCGACTGAAGCTTTCTTT. V is TRBV7-3 and J is TRBJ1-1; the match to TRBD1 covers 9 bases. The V segment lost 5 bases and the J segment 5 bases; nucleotides outside the gene matches: 9. The V gene's germline CDR1 is SGHTA and CDR2 FQGTGA. The CDR3 has 15 amino acids.

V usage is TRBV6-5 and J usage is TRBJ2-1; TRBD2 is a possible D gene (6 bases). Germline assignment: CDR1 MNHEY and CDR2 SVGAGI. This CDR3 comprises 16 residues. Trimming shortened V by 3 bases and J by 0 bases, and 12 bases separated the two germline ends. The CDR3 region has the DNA TGTGCCAGCAGTTATACTAGCCTGAGCTCCTACAATGAGCAGTTCTTC. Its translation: CASSYTSLSSYNEQFF.

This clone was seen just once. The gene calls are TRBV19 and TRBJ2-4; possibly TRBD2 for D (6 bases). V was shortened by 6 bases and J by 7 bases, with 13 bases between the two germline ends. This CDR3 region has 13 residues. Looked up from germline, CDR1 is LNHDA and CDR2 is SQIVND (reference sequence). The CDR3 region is CASRSGGGNIQYF. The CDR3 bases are TGTGCCAGTAGATCGGGTGGGGGGAACATTCAGTACTTC.

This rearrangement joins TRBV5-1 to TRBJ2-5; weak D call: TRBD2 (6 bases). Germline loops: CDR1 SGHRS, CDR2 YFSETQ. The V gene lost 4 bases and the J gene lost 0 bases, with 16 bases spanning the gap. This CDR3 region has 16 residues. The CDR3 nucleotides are TGCGCCAGCAGCCTGGGAGGCGGCAGTCACCAAGAGACCCAGTACTTC. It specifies CASSLGGGSHQETQYF.

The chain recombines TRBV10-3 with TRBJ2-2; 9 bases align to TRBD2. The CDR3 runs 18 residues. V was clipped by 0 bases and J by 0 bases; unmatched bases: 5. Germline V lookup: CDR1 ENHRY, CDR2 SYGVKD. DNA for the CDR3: TGTGCCATCAGTGAGTCGAGTCTAGCGGGGCCGAACACCGGGGAGCTGTTTTTT. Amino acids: CAISESSLAGPNTGELFF.

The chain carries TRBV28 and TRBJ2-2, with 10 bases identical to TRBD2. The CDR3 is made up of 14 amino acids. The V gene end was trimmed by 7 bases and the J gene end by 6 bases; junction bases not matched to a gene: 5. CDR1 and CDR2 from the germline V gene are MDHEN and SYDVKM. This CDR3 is CASIGLAGAGELFF. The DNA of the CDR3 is TGTGCCAGCATAGGGCTAGCGGGGGCCGGGGAGCTGTTTTTT.

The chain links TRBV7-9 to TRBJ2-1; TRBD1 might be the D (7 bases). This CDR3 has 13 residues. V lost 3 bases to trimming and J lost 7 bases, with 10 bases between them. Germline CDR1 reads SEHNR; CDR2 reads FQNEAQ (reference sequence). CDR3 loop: CASSFPGGNEQFF. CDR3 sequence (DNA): TGTGCCAGCAGCTTCCCAGGGGGGAATGAGCAGTTCTTC.